This entry features one T cell receptor (beta chain) sequence. Antigen unknown. The sample comes from a study of cytomegalovirus exposure and HLA in healthy donors. A multiplex PCR was run with 60 Vbeta primers and 13 Jbeta primers. Assay: immunoSEQ multiplex PCR; the TCRdb copy retains only in-frame clones and omits some. This table has roughly 150,000 clones, around 72% appearing once. Findings of the study overall: Researchers reported in a later analysis that a missense DCLRE1C variant was tied to TCR beta V- and J-gene trimming. The authors later found TCR association rates varying by HLA locus, with DRB1 most and HLA-C fewest. Sequencing probably produced one cluster of sequence variants that were highly shared.

V shed 0 bases and J 2 bases; nucleotides not matched to a gene: 4. Per germline, CDR1 SGHRS and CDR2 YFSETQ. CDR3 length equals 16 residues. The sequence derives from a woman in her thirties or forties in good health and CMV-seropositive. J is TRBJ2-5 and V is TRBV5-1, with 10 bases fitting TRBD2. Sequenced sample: PBMCs. CDR3 sequence reads: CASSLGVAGGQETQYF. The CDR3 bases are TGCGCCAGCAGCTTGGGGGTAGCGGGGGGTCAAGAGACCCAGTACTTC.